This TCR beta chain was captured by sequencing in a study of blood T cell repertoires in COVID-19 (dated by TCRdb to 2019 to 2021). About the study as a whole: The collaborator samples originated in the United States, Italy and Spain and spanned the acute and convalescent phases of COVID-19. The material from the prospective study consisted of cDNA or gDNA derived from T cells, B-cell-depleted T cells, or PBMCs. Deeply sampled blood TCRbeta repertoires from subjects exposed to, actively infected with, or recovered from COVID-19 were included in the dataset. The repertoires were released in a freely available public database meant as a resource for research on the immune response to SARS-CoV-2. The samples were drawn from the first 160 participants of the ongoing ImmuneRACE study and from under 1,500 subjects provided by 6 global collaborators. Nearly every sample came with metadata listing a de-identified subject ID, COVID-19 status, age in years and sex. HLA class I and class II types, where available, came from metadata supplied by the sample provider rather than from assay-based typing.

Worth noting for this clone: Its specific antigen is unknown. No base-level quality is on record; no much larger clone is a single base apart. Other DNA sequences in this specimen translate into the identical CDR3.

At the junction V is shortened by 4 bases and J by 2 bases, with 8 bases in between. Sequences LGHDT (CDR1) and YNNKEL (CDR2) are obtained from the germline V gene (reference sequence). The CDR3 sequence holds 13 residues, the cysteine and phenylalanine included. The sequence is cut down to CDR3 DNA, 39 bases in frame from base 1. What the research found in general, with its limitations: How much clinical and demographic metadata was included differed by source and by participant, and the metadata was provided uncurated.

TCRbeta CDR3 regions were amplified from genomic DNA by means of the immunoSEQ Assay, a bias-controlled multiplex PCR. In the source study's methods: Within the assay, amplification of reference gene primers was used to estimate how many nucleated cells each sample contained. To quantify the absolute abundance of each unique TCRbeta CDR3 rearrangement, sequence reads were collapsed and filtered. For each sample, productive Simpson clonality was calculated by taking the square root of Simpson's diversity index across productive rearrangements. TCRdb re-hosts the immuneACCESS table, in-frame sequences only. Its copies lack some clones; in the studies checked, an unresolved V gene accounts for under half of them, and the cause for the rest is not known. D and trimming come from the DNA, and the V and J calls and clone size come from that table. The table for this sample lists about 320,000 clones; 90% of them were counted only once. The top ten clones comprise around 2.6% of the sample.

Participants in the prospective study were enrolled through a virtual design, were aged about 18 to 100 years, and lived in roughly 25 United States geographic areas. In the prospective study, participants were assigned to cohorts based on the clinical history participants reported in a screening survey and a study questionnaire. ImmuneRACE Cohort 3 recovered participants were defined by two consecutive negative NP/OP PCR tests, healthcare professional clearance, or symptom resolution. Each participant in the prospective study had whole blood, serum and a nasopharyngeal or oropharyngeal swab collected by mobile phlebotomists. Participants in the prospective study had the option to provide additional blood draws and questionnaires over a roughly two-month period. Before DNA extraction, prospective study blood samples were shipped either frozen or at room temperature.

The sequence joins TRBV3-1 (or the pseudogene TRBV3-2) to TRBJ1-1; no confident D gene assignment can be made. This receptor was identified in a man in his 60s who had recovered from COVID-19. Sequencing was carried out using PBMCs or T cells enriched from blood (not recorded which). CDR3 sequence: CASSPTGNTEAFF. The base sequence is TGTGCCAGCAGCCCGACGGGTAACACTGAAGCTTTCTTT.